This TCR beta chain was obtained from a study of identical twins. Of note for this clonotype: As yet, its antigen is unknown.

General study results and limits: Models underestimated how often monozygotic twins shared out-of-frame TCR alpha.

Trimming took 5 bases from V and 3 from J; bases not matched to a gene: 9. The CDR3 runs to 17 residues. Germline V lookup: CDR1 MGHRA, CDR2 YSYEKL. TCRdb analysed the 5' RACE reads with MiXCR anew, one entry per CDR3 protein. The sample holds some 710,000 distinct CDR3 sequences, around 5.7% seen once. Sequencing was performed on naive T cells sorted from blood. The chain couples TRBV4-1 to TRBJ2-3, with 12 bases fitting TRBD1. This clonotype was sampled from a man aged 18 to 30 in good health. The CDR3 DNA sequence: TGCGCCAGCAGCAACCCGGGACAGGGGGCCGAAACAGATACGCAGTATTTT. It specifies CASSNPGQGAETDTQYF.